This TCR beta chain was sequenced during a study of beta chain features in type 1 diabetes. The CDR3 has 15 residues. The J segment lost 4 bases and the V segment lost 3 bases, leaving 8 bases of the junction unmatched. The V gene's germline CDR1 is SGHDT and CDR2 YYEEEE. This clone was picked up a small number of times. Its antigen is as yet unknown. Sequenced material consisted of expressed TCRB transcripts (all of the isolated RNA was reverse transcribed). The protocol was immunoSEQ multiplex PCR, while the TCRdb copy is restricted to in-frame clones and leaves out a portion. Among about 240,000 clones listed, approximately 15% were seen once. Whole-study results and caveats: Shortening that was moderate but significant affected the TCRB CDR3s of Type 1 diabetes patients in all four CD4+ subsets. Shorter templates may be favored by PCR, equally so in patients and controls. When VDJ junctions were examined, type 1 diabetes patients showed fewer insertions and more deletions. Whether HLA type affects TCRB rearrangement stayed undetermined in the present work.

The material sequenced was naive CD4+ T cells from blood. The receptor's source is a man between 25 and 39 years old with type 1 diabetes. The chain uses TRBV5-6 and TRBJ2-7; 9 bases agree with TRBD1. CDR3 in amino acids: CASSSRGQGGYEQYF. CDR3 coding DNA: TGTGCCAGCAGCTCGAGGGGACAGGGCGGGTACGAGCAGTACTTC.